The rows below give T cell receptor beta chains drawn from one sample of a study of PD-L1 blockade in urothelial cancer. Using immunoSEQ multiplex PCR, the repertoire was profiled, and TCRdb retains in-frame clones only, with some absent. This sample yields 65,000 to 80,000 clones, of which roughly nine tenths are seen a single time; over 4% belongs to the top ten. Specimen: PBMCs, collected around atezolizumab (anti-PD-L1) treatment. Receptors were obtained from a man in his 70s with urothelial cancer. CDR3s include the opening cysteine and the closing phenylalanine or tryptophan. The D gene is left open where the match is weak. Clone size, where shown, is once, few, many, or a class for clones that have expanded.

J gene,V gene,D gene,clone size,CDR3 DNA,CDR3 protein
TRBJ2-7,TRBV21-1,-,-,TGTGCCAGCAGCAACCGGGCCGGAGGGGACTTC,CASSNRAGGDF
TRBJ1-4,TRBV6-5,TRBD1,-,TGTGCCAGCAGTCGGGACAGACTGGGCGAAAAACTGTTTTTT,CASSRDRLGEKLFF
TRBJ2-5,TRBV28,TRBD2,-,TGTGCCAGCAGTTACCGAATACTAGCGGGAGGGCTTAGGCAAGAGACCCAGTACTTC,CASSYRILAGGLRQETQYF
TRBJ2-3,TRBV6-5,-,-,TGTGCCAGCAGTGGCAGGGTGGGGGATACGCAGTATTTT,CASSGRVGDTQYF
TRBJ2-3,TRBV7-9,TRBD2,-,TGTGCCAGCAGCGGGAGGGCGAGCACAGATACGCAGTATTTT,CASSGRASTDTQYF
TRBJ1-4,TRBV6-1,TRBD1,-,TGTGCCAGCAGTGAAGCGACAGGGGGCCTTAATGAAAAACTGTTTTTT,CASSEATGGLNEKLFF
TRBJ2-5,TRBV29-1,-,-,TGCAGCGTTGCCACTTTGGGGGGAAACTGGGAGACCCAGTACTTC,CSVATLGGNWETQYF
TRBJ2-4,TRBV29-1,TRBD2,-,TGCAGCGTTGACGGCGGGAGCGGCTTCTTAAACATTCAGTACTTC,CSVDGGSGFLNIQYF
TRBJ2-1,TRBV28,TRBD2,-,TGTGCCAGCAGTTTATGGCGGGAGAGCTCCTACAATGAGCAGTTCTTC,CASSLWRESSYNEQFF
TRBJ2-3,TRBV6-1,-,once,TGTGCCAGCAGTGAATGGGGGGACACAGATACGCAGTATTTT,CASSEWGDTDTQYF
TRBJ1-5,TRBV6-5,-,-,TGTGCCAGCAGGCCGACAGACCATCAGCCCCAGCATTTT,CASRPTDHQPQHF
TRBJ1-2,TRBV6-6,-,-,TGTGCCAGCACCCCCCGACAGGCGAACTATGGCTACACCTTC,CASTPRQANYGYTF
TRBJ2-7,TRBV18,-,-,TGTGCCAGCTCACCACAGGCAGGGGCCGATTCAAAGCAGTACTTC,CASSPQAGADSKQYF
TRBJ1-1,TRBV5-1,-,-,TGCGCCAGCAGCTTGGCCGAGGGCAGGGAGGGGACTGAAGCTTTCTTT,CASSLAEGREGTEAFF
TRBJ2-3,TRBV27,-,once,TGTGCCAGCAGTTTATCGGTGAACACCCAACGTACAGATACGCAGTATTTT,CASSLSVNTQRTDTQYF
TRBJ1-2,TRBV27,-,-,TGTGCCAGCAGTTTTTCGGTAGGGGGTAGCTACACCTTC,CASSFSVGGSYTF
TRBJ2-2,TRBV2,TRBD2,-,TGTGCCGTTGGAGTGGGACTAGCGGCCACCGGGGAGCTGTTTTTT,CAVGVGLAATGELFF